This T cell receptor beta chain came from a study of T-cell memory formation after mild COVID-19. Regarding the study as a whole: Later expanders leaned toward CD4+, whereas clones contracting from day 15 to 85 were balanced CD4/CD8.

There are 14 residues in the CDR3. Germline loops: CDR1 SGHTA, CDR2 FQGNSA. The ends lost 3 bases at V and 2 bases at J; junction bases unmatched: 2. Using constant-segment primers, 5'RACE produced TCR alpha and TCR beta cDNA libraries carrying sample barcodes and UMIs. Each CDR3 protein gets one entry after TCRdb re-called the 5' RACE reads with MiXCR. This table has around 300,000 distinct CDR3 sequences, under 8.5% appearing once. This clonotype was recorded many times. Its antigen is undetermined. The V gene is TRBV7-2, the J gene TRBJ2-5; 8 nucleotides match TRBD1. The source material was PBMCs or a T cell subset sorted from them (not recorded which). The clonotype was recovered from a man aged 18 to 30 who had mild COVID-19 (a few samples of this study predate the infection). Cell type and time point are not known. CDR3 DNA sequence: TGTGCCAGCAGCTTCCAGGGGGCTCAAGAGACCCAGTACTTC. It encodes CASSFQGAQETQYF.